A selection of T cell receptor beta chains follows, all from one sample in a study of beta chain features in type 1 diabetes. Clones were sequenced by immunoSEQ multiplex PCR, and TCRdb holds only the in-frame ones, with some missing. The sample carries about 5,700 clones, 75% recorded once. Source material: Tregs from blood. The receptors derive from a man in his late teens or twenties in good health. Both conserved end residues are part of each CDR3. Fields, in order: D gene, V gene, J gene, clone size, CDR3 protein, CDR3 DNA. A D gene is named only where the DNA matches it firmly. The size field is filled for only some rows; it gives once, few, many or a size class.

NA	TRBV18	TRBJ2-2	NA	CASSPYRAGARGTGELFF	TGTGCCAGCTCACCATATAGGGCAGGGGCCCGAGGCACCGGGGAGCTGTTTTTT
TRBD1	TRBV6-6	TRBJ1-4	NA	CASRDPGQGGEKLFF	TGTGCCAGCAGGGACCCGGGACAGGGGGGTGAAAAACTGTTTTTT
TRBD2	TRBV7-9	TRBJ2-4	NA	CASSFWLAGGPAKNIQYF	TGTGCCAGCAGCTTCTGGTTAGCGGGGGGCCCAGCCAAAAACATTCAGTACTTC
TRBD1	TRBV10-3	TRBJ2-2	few	CAISESGQGGTGELFF	TGTGCCATCAGTGAGTCGGGACAGGGTGGCACCGGGGAGCTGTTTTTT
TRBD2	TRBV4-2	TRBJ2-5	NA	CASSQGLAGGQETQYF	TGTGCCAGCAGCCAAGGACTAGCGGGGGGGCAAGAGACCCAGTACTTC
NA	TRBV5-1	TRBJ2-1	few	CASSPYRREMNEQFF	TGCGCCAGCAGCCCCTACAGGAGGGAAATGAATGAGCAGTTCTTC
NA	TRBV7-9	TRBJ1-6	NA	CASTTGTSGGSPLHF	TGTGCCAGCACGACAGGCACATCCGGAGGCTCACCCCTCCACTTT
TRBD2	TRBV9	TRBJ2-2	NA	CASRKRGSNTGELFF	TGTGCCAGCAGGAAGCGGGGGTCGAACACCGGGGAGCTGTTTTTT
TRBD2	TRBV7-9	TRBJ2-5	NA	CASSYLLASQETQYF	TGTGCCAGCAGCTACCTACTAGCGTCTCAAGAGACCCAGTACTTC
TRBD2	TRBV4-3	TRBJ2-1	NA	CASSQTRGLAGGLRSYNEQFF	TGCGCCAGCAGCCAAACGAGGGGACTAGCGGGGGGGCTACGCTCCTACAATGAGCAGTTCTTC
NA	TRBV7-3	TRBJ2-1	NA	CASSLDPGIHNEQFF	TGTGCCAGCAGCTTAGACCCCGGGATTCACAATGAGCAGTTCTTC
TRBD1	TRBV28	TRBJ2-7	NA	CASSPRDRAYEQYF	TGTGCCAGCAGCCCACGGGACAGGGCCTACGAGCAGTACTTC
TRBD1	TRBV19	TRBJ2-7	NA	CASSRDRGYEQYF	TGTGCCAGTAGTCGGGACAGGGGTTACGAGCAGTACTTC
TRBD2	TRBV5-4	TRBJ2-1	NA	CASRAGLAGGASAHNEQFF	TGTGCCAGCAGGGCGGGACTAGCGGGGGGGGCATCGGCCCACAATGAGCAGTTCTTC
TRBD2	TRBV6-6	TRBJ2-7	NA	CASSYGAGGSYEQYF	TGTGCCAGCAGTTACGGGGCGGGGGGATCCTACGAGCAGTACTTC
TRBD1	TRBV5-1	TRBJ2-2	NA	CASSPGAQGAAGELFF	TGCGCCAGCAGCCCTGGCGCGCAGGGGGCAGCCGGGGAGCTGTTTTTT
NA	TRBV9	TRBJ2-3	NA	CASSVGSGPILGAQYF	TGTGCCAGCAGCGTAGGGAGCGGGCCAATTTTGGGCGCGCAGTATTTT
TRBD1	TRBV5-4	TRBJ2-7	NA	CASGGQAGHEQYF	TGTGCCAGCGGCGGACAGGCGGGTCACGAGCAGTACTTC
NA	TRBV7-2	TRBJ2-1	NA	CASSFLGSNNEQFF	TGTGCCAGCAGCTTTTTGGGTAGCAACAATGAGCAGTTCTTC
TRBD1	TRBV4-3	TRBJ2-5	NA	CASSQILDRDRVAETQYF	TGCGCCAGCAGCCAAATACTGGACCGGGACAGGGTAGCAGAGACCCAGTACTTC
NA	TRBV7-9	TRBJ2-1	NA	CASRGRDHTHEQFF	TGTGCCAGCAGGGGCAGGGATCACACCCATGAGCAGTTCTTC
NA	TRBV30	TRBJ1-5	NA	CAWSVQALNQPQHF	TGTGCCTGGAGTGTACAGGCGCTCAATCAGCCCCAGCATTTT
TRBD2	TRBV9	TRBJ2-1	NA	CASSAVGGDNEQFF	TGTGCCAGCAGCGCCGTCGGGGGGGACAATGAGCAGTTCTTC
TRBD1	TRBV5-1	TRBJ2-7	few	CASSSGTGSSYEQYF	TGCGCCAGCAGTTCCGGGACAGGGAGCTCCTACGAGCAGTACTTC
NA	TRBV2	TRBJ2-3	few	CASSGPRSTDTQYF	TGTGCCAGCAGTGGTCCTCGTAGCACAGATACGCAGTATTTT
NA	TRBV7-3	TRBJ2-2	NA	CASRENPGLNTGELFF	TGTGCCAGCAGGGAAAACCCGGGACTGAACACCGGGGAGCTGTTTTTT
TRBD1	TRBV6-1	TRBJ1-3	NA	CASSEGDRPGNTIYF	TGTGCCAGCAGTGAAGGGGACAGGCCTGGAAACACCATATATTTT
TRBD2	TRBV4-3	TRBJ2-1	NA	CASSPSGGPNNEQFF	TGCGCCAGCAGCCCAAGCGGGGGGCCAAACAATGAGCAGTTCTTC
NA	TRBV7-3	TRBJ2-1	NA	CASSLTTTTRNEQFF	TGTGCCAGCAGCTTAACTACCACCACGAGGAATGAGCAGTTCTTC
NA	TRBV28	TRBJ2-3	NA	CASSLFTADTQYF	TGTGCCAGCAGTTTGTTCACGGCAGATACGCAGTATTTT
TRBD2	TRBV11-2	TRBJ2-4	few	CASSSLAGDLSAKNIQYF	TGTGCCAGCAGCTCACTAGCGGGGGACCTCTCAGCCAAAAACATTCAGTACTTC
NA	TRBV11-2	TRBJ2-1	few	CASSLGGVGYNEQFF	TGTGCCAGCAGCTTAGGGGGGGTGGGTTACAATGAGCAGTTCTTC
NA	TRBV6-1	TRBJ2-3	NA	CASSDPFRQADTQYF	TGTGCCAGCAGTGATCCCTTTCGACAGGCGGATACGCAGTATTTT
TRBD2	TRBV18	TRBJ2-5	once	CASSPGLAGHQETQYF	TGTGCCAGCTCACCTGGACTAGCCGGTCACCAAGAGACCCAGTACTTC
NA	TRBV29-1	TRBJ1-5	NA	CSVRDSNQPQHF	TGCAGCGTCAGGGATAGCAATCAGCCCCAGCATTTT
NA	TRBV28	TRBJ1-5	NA	CASSSRASQPQHF	TGTGCCAGCAGTTCCAGGGCCTCACAGCCCCAGCATTTT
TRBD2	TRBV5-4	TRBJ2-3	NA	CASSSTSGLAVSSTDTQYF	TGTGCCAGCAGCTCTACATCGGGACTAGCGGTCTCTAGCACAGATACGCAGTATTTT
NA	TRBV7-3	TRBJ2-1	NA	CASSLLPGVDNEQFF	TGTGCCAGCAGCCTCCTACCCGGGGTAGACAATGAGCAGTTCTTC
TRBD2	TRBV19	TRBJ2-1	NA	CASSPPGGHYNEQFF	TGTGCCAGTAGTCCCCCGGGGGGGCACTACAATGAGCAGTTCTTC
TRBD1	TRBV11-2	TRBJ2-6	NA	CASSSGTGLSGANVLTF	TGTGCCAGCAGCTCCGGGACAGGACTCTCTGGGGCCAACGTCCTGACTTTC
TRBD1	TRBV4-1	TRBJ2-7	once	CASSPHGQGADEQYF	TGCGCCAGCAGCCCCCACGGACAGGGGGCGGACGAGCAGTACTTC
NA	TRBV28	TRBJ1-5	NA	CASSPSGSGQPQHF	TGTGCCAGCAGTCCCTCAGGGTCGGGTCAGCCCCAGCATTTT
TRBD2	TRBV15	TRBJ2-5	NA	CATIMRGSGATQETQYF	TGTGCCACCATCATGCGGGGTAGCGGGGCCACCCAAGAGACCCAGTACTTC
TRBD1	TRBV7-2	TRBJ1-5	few	CASSLIDDRAQPQHF	TGTGCCAGCAGCTTAATTGACGACAGGGCTCAGCCCCAGCATTTT
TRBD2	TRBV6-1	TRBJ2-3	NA	CASSAGTSGGTDTQYF	TGTGCCAGCAGTGCCGGGACTAGCGGGGGCACAGATACGCAGTATTTT
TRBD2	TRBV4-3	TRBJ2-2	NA	CASSHFLNRAGDTGELFF	TGCGCCAGCAGCCACTTCCTGAACAGAGCGGGAGACACCGGGGAGCTGTTTTTT
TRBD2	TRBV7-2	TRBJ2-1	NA	CASSFPGLAGGGEQFF	TGTGCCAGCAGCTTCCCGGGACTAGCGGGGGGCGGGGAGCAGTTCTTC
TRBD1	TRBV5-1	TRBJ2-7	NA	CASSWDRASYEQYF	TGCGCCAGCAGTTGGGACAGGGCGTCCTACGAGCAGTACTTC
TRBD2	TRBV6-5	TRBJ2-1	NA	CASSYLTSGGHNEQFF	TGTGCCAGCAGTTACCTAACTAGCGGGGGGCACAATGAGCAGTTCTTC